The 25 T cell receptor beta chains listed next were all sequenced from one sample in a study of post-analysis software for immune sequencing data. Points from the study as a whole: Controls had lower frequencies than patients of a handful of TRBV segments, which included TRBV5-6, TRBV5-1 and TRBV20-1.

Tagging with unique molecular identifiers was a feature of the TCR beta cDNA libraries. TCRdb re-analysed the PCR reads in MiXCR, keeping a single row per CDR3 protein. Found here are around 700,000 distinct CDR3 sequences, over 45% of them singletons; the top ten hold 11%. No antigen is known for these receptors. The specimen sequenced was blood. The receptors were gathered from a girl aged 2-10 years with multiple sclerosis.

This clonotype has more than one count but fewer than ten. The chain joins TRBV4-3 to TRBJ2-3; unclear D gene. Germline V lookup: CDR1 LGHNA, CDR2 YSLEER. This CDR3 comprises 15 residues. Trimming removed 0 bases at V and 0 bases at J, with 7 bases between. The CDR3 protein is CASSQDKVSTDTQYF. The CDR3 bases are TGCGCCAGCAGCCAAGATAAAGTAAGCACAGATACGCAGTATTTT.

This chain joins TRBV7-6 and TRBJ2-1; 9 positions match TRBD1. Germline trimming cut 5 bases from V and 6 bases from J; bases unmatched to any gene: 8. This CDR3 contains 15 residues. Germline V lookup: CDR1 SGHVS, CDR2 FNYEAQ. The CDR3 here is CASSPTGTGTNEQFF. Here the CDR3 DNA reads TGTGCCAGCAGCCCGACCGGGACAGGGACCAATGAGCAGTTCTTC.

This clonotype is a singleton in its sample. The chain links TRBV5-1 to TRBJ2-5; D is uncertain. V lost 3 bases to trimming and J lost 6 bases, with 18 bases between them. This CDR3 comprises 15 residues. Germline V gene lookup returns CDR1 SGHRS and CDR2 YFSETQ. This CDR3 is CASSSPSSVWKTQYF. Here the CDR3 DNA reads TGCGCCAGCAGCTCACCGTCAAGCGTCTGGAAGACCCAGTACTTC.

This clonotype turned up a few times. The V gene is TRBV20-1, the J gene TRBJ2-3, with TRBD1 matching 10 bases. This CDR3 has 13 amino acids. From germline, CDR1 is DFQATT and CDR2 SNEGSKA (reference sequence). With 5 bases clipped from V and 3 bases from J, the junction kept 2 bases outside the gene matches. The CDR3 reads CSALGQGTDTQYF. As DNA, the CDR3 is TGCAGTGCTTTGGGACAGGGGACAGATACGCAGTATTTT.

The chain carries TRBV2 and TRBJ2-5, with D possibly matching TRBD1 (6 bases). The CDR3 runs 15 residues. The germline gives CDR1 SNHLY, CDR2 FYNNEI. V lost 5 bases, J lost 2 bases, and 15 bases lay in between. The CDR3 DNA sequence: TGTGCCAGCAGTTTGACAGGTCCGACACAAGAGACCCAGTACTTC. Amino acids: CASSLTGPTQETQYF.

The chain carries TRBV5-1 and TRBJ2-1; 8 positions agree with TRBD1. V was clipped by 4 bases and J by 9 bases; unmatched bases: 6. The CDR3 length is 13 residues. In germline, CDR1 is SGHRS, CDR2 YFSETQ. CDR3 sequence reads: CASSTGQAGEQFF. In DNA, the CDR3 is TGCGCCAGCAGCACGGGACAGGCGGGTGAGCAGTTCTTC.

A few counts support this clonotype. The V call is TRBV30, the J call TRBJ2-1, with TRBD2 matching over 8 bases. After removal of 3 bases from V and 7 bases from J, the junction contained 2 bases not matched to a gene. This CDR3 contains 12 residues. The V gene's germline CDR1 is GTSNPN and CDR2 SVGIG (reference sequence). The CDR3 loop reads CAWSRGGNEQFF. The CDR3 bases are TGTGCCTGGAGCCGGGGGGGGAATGAGCAGTTCTTC.

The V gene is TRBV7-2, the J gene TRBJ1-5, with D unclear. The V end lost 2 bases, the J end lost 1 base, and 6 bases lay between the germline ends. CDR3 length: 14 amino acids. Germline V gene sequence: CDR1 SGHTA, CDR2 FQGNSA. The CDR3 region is CASSLRESNQPQHF. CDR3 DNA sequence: TGTGCCAGCAGCTTACGGGAGAGCAATCAGCCCCAGCATTTT.

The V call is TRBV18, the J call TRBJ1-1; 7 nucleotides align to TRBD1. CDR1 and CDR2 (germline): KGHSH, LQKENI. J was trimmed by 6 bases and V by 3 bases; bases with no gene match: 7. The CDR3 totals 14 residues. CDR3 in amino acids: CASSPITGDAEAFF. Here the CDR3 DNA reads TGTGCCAGCTCACCTATAACAGGGGACGCTGAAGCTTTCTTT.

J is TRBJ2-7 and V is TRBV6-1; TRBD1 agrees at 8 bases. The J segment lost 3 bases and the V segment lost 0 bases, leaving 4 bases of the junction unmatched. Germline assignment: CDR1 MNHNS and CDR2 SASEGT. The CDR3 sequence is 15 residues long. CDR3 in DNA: TGTGCCAGCAGTGAAGCGGGGGACAGGTTCTACGAGCAGTACTTC. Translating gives CASSEAGDRFYEQYF.

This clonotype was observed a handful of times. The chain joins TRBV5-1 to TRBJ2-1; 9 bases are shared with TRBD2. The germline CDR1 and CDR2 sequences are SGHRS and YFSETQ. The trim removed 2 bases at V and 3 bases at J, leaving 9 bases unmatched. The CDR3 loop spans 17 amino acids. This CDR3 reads CASSLATLAGNYNEQFF. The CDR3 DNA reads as TGCGCCAGCAGCTTAGCCACCCTAGCGGGAAACTACAATGAGCAGTTCTTC.

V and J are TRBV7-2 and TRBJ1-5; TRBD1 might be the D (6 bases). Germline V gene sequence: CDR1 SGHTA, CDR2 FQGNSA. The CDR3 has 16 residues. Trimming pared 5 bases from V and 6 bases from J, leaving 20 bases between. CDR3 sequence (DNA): TGTGCCAGCAGCGCCGACGGGGGGCGCCGGGGTCAGCCCCAGCATTTT. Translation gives CASSADGGRRGQPQHF.

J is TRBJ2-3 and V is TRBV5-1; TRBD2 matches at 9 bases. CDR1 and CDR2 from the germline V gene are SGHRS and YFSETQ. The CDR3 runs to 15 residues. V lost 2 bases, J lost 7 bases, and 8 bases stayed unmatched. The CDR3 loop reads CASSLRASGENTQYF. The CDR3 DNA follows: TGCGCCAGCAGCTTAAGGGCTAGCGGGGAGAATACGCAGTATTTT.

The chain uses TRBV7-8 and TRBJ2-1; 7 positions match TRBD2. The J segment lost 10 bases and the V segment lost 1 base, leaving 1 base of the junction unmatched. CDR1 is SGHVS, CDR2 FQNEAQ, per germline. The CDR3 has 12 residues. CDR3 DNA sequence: TGTGCCAGCAGCTTAGAACTAGCGGAGCAGTTCTTC. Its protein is CASSLELAEQFF.

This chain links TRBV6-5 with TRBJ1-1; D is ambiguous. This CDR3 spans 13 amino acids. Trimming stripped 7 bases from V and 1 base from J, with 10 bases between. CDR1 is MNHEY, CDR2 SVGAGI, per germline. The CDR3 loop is CASTLDGNTEAFF. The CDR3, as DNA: TGTGCCAGCACCCTCGACGGGAACACTGAAGCTTTCTTT.

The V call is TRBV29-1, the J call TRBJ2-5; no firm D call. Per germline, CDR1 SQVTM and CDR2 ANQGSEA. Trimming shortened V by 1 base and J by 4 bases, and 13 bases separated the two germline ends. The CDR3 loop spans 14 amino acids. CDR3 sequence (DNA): TGCAGCGTTGAAGGCGGTCAGGATGTAGAGACCCAGTACTTC. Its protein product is CSVEGGQDVETQYF.

DNA for the CDR3: TGTGCCAGCACCCTGAGGGGGAATGGCTACACCTTC. Its translation is CASTLRGNGYTF. This chain links TRBV12-3 or TRBV12-4 with TRBJ1-2; tentatively, D is TRBD1 (6 bases). Deletions cut 7 bases from V and 6 bases from J, with 12 bases between. This CDR3 spans 12 amino acids.

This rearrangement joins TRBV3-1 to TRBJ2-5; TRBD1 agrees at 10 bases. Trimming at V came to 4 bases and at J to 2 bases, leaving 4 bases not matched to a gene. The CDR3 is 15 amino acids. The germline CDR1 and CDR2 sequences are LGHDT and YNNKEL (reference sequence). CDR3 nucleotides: TGTGCCAGCAGCCCTGACAGGGGGCAGCAAGAGACCCAGTACTTC. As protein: CASSPDRGQQETQYF.

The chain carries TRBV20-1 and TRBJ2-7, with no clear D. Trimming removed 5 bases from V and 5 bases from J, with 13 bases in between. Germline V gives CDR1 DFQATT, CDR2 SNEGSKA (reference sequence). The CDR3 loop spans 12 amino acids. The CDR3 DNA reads TGCAGTGCTTATGGGCGTGATCACGAGCAGTACTTC. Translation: CSAYGRDHEQYF.

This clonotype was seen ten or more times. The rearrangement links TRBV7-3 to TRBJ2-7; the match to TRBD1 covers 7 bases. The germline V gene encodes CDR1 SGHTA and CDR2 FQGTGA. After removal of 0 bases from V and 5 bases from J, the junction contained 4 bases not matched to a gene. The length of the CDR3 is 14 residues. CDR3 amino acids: CASSLTQGSNEQYF. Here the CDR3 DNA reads TGTGCCAGCAGCTTAACACAGGGGAGCAACGAGCAGTACTTC.

The chain's CDR3 is CASSLVGQGAYYGYTF. Written as DNA, the CDR3 is TGTGCCAGCAGCTTGGTAGGACAGGGGGCTTACTATGGCTACACCTTC. This rearrangement joins TRBV5-5 to TRBJ1-2; TRBD1 matches 11 bases. Germline values: CDR1 SGHKS, CDR2 YYEKEE (reference sequence). J lost 3 bases, V lost 0 bases, and 4 bases had no gene match. This CDR3 spans 16 amino acids.

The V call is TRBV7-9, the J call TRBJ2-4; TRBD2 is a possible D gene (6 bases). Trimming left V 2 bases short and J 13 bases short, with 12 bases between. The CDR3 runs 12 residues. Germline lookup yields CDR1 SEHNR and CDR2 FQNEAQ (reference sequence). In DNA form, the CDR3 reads TGTGCCAGCAGCTTACAGGCGGGACTGCAGTACTTC. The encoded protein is CASSLQAGLQYF.

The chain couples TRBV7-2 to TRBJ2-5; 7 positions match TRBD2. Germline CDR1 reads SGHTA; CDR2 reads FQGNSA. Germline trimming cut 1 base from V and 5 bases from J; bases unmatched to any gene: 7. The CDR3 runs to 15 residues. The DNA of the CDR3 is TGTGCCAGCAGCTTAGAGGCGGGGGATGAGGAGACCCAGTACTTC. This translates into CASSLEAGDEETQYF.

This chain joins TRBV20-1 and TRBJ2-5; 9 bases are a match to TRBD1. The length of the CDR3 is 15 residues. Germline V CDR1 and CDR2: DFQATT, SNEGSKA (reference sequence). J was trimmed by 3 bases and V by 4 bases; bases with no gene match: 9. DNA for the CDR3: TGCAGTGCTACTCCCTCCGGGACAGGGAAAGAGACCCAGTACTTC. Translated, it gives CSATPSGTGKETQYF.

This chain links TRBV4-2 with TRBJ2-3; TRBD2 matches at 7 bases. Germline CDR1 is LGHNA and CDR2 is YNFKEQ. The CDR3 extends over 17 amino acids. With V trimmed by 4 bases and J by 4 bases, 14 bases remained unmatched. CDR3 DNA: TGTGCCAGCAGCCCCCGAAGGGACTACGGTCTCCCAGATACGCAGTATTTT. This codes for CASSPRRDYGLPDTQYF.